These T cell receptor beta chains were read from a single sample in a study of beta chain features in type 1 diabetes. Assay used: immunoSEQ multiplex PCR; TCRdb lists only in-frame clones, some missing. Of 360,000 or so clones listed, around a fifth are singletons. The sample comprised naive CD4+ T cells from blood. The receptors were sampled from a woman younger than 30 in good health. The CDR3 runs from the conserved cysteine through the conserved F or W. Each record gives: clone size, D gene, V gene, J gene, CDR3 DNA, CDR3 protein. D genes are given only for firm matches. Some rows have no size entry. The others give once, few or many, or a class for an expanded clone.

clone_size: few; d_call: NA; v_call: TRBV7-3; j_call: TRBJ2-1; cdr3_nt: TGTGCCAGCAGCTTACCGGGGGAGCAGTTCTTC; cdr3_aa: CASSLPGEQFF
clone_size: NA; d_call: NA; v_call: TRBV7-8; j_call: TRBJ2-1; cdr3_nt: TGTGCCAGCAGCCGTAGCGAAGCCTACAATGAGCAGTTCTTC; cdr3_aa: CASSRSEAYNEQFF
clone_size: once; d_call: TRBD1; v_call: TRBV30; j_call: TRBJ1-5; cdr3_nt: TGTGCCTGGAGGCTCCGGGACAGGGTTCAGCCCCAGCATTTT; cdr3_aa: CAWRLRDRVQPQHF
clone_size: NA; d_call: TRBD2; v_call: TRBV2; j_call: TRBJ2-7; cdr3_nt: TGTGCCAGCAGCCCGGAAGCGGGGGGGCCGGGAGAGCAGTACTTC; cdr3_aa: CASSPEAGGPGEQYF
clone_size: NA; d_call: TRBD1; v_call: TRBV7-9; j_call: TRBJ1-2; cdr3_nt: TGTGCCAGCAGCCTGCCAGGGACAGCCAATATCTATGGCTACACCTTC; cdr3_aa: CASSLPGTANIYGYTF
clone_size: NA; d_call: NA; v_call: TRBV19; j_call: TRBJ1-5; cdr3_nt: TGTGCCAGTAGTATTGGACAGCATAATCAGCCCCAGCATTTT; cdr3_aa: CASSIGQHNQPQHF
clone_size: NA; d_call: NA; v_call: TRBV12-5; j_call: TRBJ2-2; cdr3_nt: TGTGCTAGTGGGGGGGGGCCGACCACCGGGGAGCTGTTTTTT; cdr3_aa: CASGGGPTTGELFF
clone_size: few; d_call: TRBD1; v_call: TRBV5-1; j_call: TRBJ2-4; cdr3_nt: TGCGCCAGCAGCTTGGGGGACAGGGGATCCAAAAACATTCAGTACTTC; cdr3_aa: CASSLGDRGSKNIQYF
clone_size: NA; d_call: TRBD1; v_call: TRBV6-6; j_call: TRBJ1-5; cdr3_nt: TGTGCCAGCAGACAGGGGCGAACCTATAGCAATCAGCCCCAGCATTTT; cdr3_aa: CASRQGRTYSNQPQHF
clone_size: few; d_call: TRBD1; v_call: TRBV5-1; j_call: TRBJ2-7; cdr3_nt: TGCGCCAGCAGCGCAGTAGGGACAGGGATCGAGCAGTACTTC; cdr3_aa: CASSAVGTGIEQYF
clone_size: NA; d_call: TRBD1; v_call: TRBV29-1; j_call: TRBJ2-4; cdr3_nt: TGCAGCGTCATCCGGGACAGGGGGTCGGGCATTCAGTACTTC; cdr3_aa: CSVIRDRGSGIQYF
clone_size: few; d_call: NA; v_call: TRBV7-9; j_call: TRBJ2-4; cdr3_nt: TGTGCCAGCAGCTCCAAAGGGGGGGACACCCCGCGGGGGAACATTCAGTACTTC; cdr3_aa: CASSSKGGDTPRGNIQYF
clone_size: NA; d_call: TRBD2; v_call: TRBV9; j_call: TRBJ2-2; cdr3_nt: TGTGCCAGCAGAGAAGCCGGGACTAGCGGGGGGAACACCGGGGAGCTGTTTTTT; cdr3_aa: CASREAGTSGGNTGELFF
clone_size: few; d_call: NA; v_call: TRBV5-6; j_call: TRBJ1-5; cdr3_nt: TGTGCCAGCAGCGTGGGACACGGTAATCAGCCCCAGCATTTT; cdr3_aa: CASSVGHGNQPQHF
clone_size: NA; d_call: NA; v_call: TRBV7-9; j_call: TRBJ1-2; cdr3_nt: TGTGCCAGCAGCTCGATTGACTTGGTCTACACCTTC; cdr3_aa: CASSSIDLVYTF
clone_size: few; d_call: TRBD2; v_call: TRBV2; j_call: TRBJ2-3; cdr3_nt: TGTGCCAGCAGTGGGACTAGCGGGGGGGCGAATTTT; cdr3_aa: CASSGTSGGANF
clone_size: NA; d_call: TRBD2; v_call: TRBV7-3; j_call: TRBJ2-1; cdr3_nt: TGTGCCAGCAGCTCCCGACTAGCGGGAAGGTGGAACAATGAGCAGTTCTTC; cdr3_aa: CASSSRLAGRWNNEQFF
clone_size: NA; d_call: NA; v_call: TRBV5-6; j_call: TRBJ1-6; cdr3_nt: TGTGCCAGCAGCTTGGGTGTGAGAGGAGATCTCAATTCACCCCTCCACTTT; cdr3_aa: CASSLGVRGDLNSPLHF
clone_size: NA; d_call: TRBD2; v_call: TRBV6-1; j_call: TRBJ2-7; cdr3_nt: TGTGCCAGCATGGCAGCGGGACGTTCCTACGAGCAGTACTTC; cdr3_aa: CASMAAGRSYEQYF
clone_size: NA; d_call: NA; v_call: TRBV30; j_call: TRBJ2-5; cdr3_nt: TGTGCCTGGAGTGTAAATCGAGAGACCCAGTACTTC; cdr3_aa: CAWSVNRETQYF
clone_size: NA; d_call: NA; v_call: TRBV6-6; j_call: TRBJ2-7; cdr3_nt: TGTGCCAGCAATCGGCCCAATGAGGGCGAGCAGTACTTC; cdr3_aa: CASNRPNEGEQYF
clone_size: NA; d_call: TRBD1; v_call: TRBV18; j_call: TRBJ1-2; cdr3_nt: TGTGCCAGCTCACCACCAGACAGGGTGGCCTATGGCTACACCTTC; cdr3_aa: CASSPPDRVAYGYTF
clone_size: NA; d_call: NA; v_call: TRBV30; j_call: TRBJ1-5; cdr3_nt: TGTGCCTGGAGTGGTAGCGGACAGCCCCAGCATTTT; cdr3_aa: CAWSGSGQPQHF
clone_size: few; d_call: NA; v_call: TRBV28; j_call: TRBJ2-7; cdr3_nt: TGTGCCAGCTCCCCGGGCAGGAGGTACGAGCAGTACTTC; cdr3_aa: CASSPGRRYEQYF
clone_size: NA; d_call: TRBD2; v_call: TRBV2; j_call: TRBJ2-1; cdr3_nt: TGTGCCAGCACCCGACTAGCGGGGCAGGTCTCCTTCTCCTACAATGAGCAGTTCTTC; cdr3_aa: CASTRLAGQVSFSYNEQFF
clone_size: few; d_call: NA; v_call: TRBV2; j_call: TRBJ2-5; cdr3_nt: TGTGCCAGCAGTGAAGGAGCGGCCCCAGGGACCCAGTACTTC; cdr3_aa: CASSEGAAPGTQYF
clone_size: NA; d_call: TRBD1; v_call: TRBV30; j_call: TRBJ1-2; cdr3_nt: TGTGCCTGTGGACGCCGGACAGGGGCTTTTTATGGCTACACCTTC; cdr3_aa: CACGRRTGAFYGYTF
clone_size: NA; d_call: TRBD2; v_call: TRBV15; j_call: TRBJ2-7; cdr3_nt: TGTGCCACCAGCCTACGGGAGGCCGGCGAGCAGTACTTC; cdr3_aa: CATSLREAGEQYF
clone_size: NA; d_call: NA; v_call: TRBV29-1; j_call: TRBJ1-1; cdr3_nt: TGCAGCGCGAACAGGGTTCGCATGAACACTGAAGCTTTCTTT; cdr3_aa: CSANRVRMNTEAFF
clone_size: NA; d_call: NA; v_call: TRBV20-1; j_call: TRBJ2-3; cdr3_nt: TGCAGTGTCCCGGGTGATACGCAGTATTTT; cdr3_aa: CSVPGDTQYF
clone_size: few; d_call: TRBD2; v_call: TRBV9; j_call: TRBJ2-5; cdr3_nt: TGTGCCAGCAACGGTCTCGGGGGGGCCAGAGAGACCCAGTACTTC; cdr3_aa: CASNGLGGARETQYF
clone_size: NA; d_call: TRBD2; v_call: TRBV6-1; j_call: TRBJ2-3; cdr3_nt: TGTGCCAGCAAGATAGCGGGAGGTACAGATACGCAGTATTTT; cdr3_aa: CASKIAGGTDTQYF
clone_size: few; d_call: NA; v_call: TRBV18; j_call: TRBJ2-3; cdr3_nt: TGTGCCAGCGCCCTTCCCGGAGCGGGCACAGATACGCAGTATTTT; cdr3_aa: CASALPGAGTDTQYF
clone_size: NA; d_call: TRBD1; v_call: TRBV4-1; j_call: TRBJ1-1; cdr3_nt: TGCGCCAGCAGCCAGCCTCGACAGGGGAGTTGGGGAGCTTTCTTT; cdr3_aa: CASSQPRQGSWGAFF
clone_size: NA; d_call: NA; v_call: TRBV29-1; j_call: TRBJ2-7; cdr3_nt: TGCAGCGTTGGTACAGGGACCCCAACCTACGAGCAGTACTTC; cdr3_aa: CSVGTGTPTYEQYF
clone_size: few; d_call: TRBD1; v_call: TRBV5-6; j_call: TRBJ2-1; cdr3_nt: TGTGCCAGCAGCACCACAGGGGGTCTTGAGCAGTTCTTC; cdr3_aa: CASSTTGGLEQFF
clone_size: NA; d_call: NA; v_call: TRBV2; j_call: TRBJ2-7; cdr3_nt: TGTGCCAGCAGTGAAGAGCGCTACGAGCAGTACTTC; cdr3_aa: CASSEERYEQYF